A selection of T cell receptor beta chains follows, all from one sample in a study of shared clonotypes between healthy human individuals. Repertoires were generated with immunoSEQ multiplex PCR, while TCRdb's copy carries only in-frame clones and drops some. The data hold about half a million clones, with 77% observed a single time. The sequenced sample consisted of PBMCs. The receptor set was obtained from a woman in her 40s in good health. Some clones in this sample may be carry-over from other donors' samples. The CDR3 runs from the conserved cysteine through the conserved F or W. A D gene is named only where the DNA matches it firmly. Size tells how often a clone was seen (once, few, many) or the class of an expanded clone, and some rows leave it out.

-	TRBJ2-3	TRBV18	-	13	CASSPQGSDTQYF	TGTGCCAGCTCACCACAGGGATCAGATACGCAGTATTTT
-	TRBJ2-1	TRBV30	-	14	CARGWGSSYNEQFF	TGTGCCAGAGGATGGGGGTCCTCCTACAATGAGCAGTTCTTC
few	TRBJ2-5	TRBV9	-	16	CASSVGSAGPRETQYF	TGTGCCAGCAGCGTAGGGTCGGCAGGTCCGAGAGAGACCCAGTACTTC
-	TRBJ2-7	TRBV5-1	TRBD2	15	CASSSIAGSDYEQYF	TGCGCCAGCAGCAGTATAGCGGGGTCCGACTACGAGCAGTACTTC
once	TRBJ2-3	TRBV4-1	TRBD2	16	CASSQGALAGTYTQYF	TGCGCCAGCAGCCAAGGGGCACTAGCGGGAACGTATACGCAGTATTTT
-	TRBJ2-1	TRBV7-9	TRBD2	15	CASSPEAGVHNEQFF	TGTGCCAGCAGCCCAGAGGCGGGAGTCCACAATGAGCAGTTCTTC
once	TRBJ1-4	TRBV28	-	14	CASRRGAGAEKLFF	TGTGCCAGCAGACGGGGGGCAGGGGCTGAAAAACTGTTTTTT
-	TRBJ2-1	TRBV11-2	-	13	CASSLERVNEQFF	TGTGCCAGCAGCTTAGAAAGAGTCAATGAGCAGTTCTTC
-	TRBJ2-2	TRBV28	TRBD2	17	CASRPTSGRANTGELFF	TGTGCCAGCAGACCGACTAGCGGGAGAGCAAACACCGGGGAGCTGTTTTTT
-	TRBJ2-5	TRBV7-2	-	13	CASSFASLETQYF	TGTGCCAGCAGCTTCGCTAGCTTGGAGACCCAGTACTTC
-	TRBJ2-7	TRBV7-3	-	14	CASSLNGGPYEQYF	TGTGCCAGCAGCTTAAATGGGGGGCCCTACGAGCAGTACTTC
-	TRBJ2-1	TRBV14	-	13	CASSQDRGNEQFF	TGTGCCAGCAGCCAAGATCGGGGCAATGAGCAGTTCTTC
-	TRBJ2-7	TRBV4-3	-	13	CASSQGARGEQYF	TGCGCCAGCAGCCAAGGGGCAAGGGGGGAGCAGTACTTC
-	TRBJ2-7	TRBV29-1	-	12	CSVTGRGREQYF	TGCAGCGTTACCGGGAGAGGTAGGGAGCAGTACTTC
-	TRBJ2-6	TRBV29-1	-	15	CSVEGYRAGANVLTF	TGCAGCGTTGAAGGTTACAGGGCTGGGGCCAACGTCCTGACTTTC
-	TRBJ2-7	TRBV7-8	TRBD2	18	CASSQLARGGGFRDEQYF	TGTGCCAGCAGCCAATTGGCGCGGGGCGGGGGTTTTAGGGACGAGCAGTACTTC
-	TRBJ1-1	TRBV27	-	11	CASSFRGEAFF	TGTGCCAGCAGTTTTAGGGGTGAAGCTTTCTTT
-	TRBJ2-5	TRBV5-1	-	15	CASSLPGSYQETQYF	TGCGCCAGCAGCTTGCCGGGGTCTTACCAAGAGACCCAGTACTTC
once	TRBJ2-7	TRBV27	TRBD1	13	CASSLGQVREQYF	TGTGCCAGCAGTTTGGGACAGGTGAGGGAGCAGTACTTC
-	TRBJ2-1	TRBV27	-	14	CASSLSRREHEQFF	TGTGCCAGCAGTTTATCGAGACGGGAGCATGAGCAGTTCTTC
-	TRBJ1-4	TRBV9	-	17	CASSVGEGSSTNEKLFF	TGTGCCAGCAGCGTAGGGGAGGGATCATCAACTAATGAAAAACTGTTTTTT
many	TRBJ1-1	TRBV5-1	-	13	CASSPTENTEAFF	TGCGCCAGCAGCCCTACAGAGAACACTGAAGCTTTCTTT
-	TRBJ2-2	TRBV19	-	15	CASSIDPGRTGELFF	TGTGCCAGTAGTATAGACCCCGGACGCACCGGGGAGCTGTTTTTT
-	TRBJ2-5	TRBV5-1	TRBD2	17	CASTSLGLAGHQETQYF	TGCGCCAGCACCTCGCTTGGACTAGCGGGACACCAAGAGACCCAGTACTTC
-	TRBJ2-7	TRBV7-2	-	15	CASSPNPGQGREQYF	TGTGCCAGCAGCCCTAACCCGGGGCAGGGACGGGAGCAGTACTTC
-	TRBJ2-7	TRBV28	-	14	CASSLTGRMREQYF	TGTGCCAGCAGTCTAACCGGGAGAATGCGCGAGCAGTACTTC
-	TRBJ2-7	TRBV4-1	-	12	CASSQVSDEQYF	TGCGCCAGCAGCCAAGTGTCGGACGAGCAGTACTTC
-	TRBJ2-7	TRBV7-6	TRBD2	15	CASSPGASGSYEQYF	TGTGCCAGCAGCCCCGGGGCTAGCGGGAGCTACGAGCAGTACTTC
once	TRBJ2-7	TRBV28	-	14	CASSFVPTTYEQYF	TGTGCCAGCAGTTTCGTCCCAACGACCTACGAGCAGTACTTC
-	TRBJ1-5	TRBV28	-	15	CASRPSGGGNQPQHF	TGTGCCAGCAGACCCAGCGGGGGGGGCAATCAGCCCCAGCATTTT
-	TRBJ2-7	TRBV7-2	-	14	CASTVTSDLYEQYF	TGTGCCAGCACCGTAACAAGCGACCTCTACGAGCAGTACTTC
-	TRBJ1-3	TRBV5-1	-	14	CASSLEGTGNTIYF	TGCGCCAGCAGCTTGGAGGGGACTGGAAACACCATATATTTT
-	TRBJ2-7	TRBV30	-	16	CAWSSTLRGPKMEQYF	TGTGCCTGGAGTTCAACCCTCAGGGGTCCAAAAATGGAGCAGTACTTC
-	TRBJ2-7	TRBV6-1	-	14	CASSEFFRASEQYF	TGTGCCAGCAGTGAATTTTTCAGGGCCTCCGAGCAGTACTTC
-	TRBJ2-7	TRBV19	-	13	CATRHRATYEQYF	TGTGCCACCAGACACAGGGCAACCTACGAGCAGTACTTC
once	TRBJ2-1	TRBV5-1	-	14	CASSLGSVRNEQFF	TGCGCCAGCAGCTTGGGGTCCGTCCGGAATGAGCAGTTCTTC
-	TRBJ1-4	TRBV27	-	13	CASSLSYRGQLFF	TGTGCCAGCAGTTTATCCTACCGGGGTCAACTGTTTTTT
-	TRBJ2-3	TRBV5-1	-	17	CASSLALDSGNTDTQYF	TGCGCCAGCAGCTTGGCCCTGGATAGCGGAAACACAGATACGCAGTATTTT
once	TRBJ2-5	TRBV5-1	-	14	CASSFRGLRETQYF	TGCGCCAGCAGCTTTCGGGGGCTCCGGGAGACCCAGTACTTC
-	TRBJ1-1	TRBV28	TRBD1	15	CASSQPWTGVTEAFF	TGTGCCAGCAGTCAACCTTGGACAGGGGTCACTGAAGCTTTCTTT
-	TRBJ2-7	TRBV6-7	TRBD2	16	CASSASSGRQNYEQYF	TGTGCCAGCAGTGCATCTAGCGGGAGGCAGAACTACGAGCAGTACTTC
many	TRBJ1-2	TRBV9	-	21	CASSVDVTGDSGEGSNYGYTF	TGTGCCAGCAGCGTAGACGTCACTGGGGACTCTGGTGAGGGGTCTAACTATGGCTACACCTTC
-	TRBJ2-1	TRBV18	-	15	CASSPRGLADNEQFF	TGTGCCAGCTCACCTAGGGGGCTAGCGGACAATGAGCAGTTCTTC
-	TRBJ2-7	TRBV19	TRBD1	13	CASKGQGRYEQYF	TGTGCCAGTAAGGGACAGGGAAGATACGAGCAGTACTTC
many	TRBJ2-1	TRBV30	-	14	CAWLPSGTYNEQFF	TGTGCCTGGCTACCTTCGGGGACCTACAATGAGCAGTTCTTC
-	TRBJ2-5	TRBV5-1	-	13	CASADRTQETQYF	TGCGCCAGCGCCGACAGGACACAAGAGACCCAGTACTTC
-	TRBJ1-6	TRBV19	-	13	CASSNAGNPPLHF	TGTGCCAGTAGTAATGCGGGTAATCCACCCCTCCACTTT
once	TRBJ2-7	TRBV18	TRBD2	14	CASSPRLAGDEQYF	TGTGCCAGCTCACCACGGCTAGCGGGAGACGAGCAGTACTTC
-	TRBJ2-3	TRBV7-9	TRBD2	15	CASRKTSGSTDTQYF	TGTGCCAGCAGAAAAACTAGCGGCAGCACAGATACGCAGTATTTT